The T cell receptor beta chain described here comes from a study of identical twins' blood T cells. Study outcomes and limitations: Shared CDR3 clonotype counts tracked mainly the product of cloneset sizes. Abundant TCRbeta CDR3s overlapped more between twins than with unrelated donors.

For this clonotype: What it recognizes is unknown.

The V gene lost 3 bases and the J gene lost 4 bases, with 24 bases spanning the gap. This CDR3 is built from 17 residues. Germline CDR1 and CDR2: DFQATT and SNEGSKA (reference sequence). Three pairs of healthy female monozygous twins were the donors. TCRdb redid the calling of the 5' RACE reads with MiXCR, one entry per CDR3 protein. The sample records 300,000 to 400,000 distinct CDR3 sequences, 28% being singletons. The sequence was collected from a woman aged 18 to 55 in good health. V usage is TRBV20-1 and J usage is TRBJ1-1; the D gene is possibly TRBD1 (5 bases). What was sequenced was PBMCs. The CDR3 DNA is TGCAGTGCTAGTTCCGGGGTAGGGGCATACCAGGGCACTGAAGCTTTCTTT. This gives the protein CSASSGVGAYQGTEAFF.